The present T cell receptor beta chain was sequenced within a study of shared clonotypes between healthy human individuals. The protocol was immunoSEQ multiplex PCR, while the TCRdb copy is restricted to in-frame clones and leaves out a portion. The profile shows about 730,000 clones, roughly 72% of them singletons. The CDR3 spans 15 residues. In germline, CDR1 is SGDLS, CDR2 YYNGEE. J was trimmed by 2 bases and V by 4 bases; bases with no gene match: 5. CD4+ cells underwent separation, giving CD45RA+ naive and CD45RA-negative memory subsets. The sequence came from a woman in her 30s in good health. The rearrangement joins TRBV9 to TRBJ2-5; 10 positions match TRBD2. The source material was memory CD4+ T cells sorted from blood. Regarding subset: CD45RA-negative fraction. CDR3 residues: CASSLGLAVQETQYF. In nucleotides, the CDR3 is TGTGCCAGCAGCCTCGGACTAGCGGTACAAGAGACCCAGTACTTC.